This T cell receptor (beta chain) was identified during a study of blood T cell repertoires in COVID-19. Overall study: The cDNA or gDNA used as material had been derived from T cells, B-cell-depleted T cells, or PBMCs.

The CDR3 extends over 14 amino acids. Germline V gene lookup returns CDR1 LGHDT and CDR2 YNNKEL (reference sequence). The germline V and J ends were trimmed by 2 bases and 3 bases, with 11 bases remaining between them. Seattle patients were enrolled while actively infected and followed longitudinally. Under the authors' procedure: For nucleated cells, counts were estimated from reference gene primer amplification. TCRdb's table, derived via immunoSEQ multiplex PCR, lists solely in-frame clones and lacks some. That table furnishes V, J and clone size, whereas the DNA furnished D and trimming. Of around 210,000 clones in the sample, about 88% were seen once.

The sample comprised peripheral blood. The receptor's source is a man aged 45-60 years with COVID-19, enrolled during active disease. The chain is built from TRBV3-1 (or the pseudogene TRBV3-2) and TRBJ2-7; D perhaps matches TRBD2 (5 bases). The CDR3 spells CASSQTSGIYEQYF. CDR3 DNA sequence: TGTGCCAGCAGCCAAACATCCGGGATCTACGAGCAGTACTTC.